This T cell receptor beta chain was sequenced for a study of T cell changes during pregnancy in multiple sclerosis. This clone was counted a few times. Profiling relied on immunoSEQ multiplex PCR, and the TCRdb table lists in-frame clones only, not all of them. This table holds 29,000 or so clones, around 89% found once. CDR3 size: 16 residues. The V gene end was trimmed by 1 base and the J gene end by 3 bases; junction bases not matched to a gene: 8. The germline V gene encodes CDR1 LGHNA and CDR2 YNFKEQ. The chain carries TRBV4-2 and TRBJ2-7; 8 bases fit TRBD1. The material was CD8+ T cells from peripheral blood mononuclear cells, obtained in the second trimester of pregnancy. This receptor was identified in a female donor with multiple sclerosis, enrolled in a pregnancy study. The DNA of the CDR3 is TGTGCCAGCAGCCAAGTGATGGGAACAGGGGGCTACGAGCAGTACTTC. This sequence encodes CASSQVMGTGGYEQYF.